A selection of T cell receptor beta chains follows, all from one sample in a study of PD-1 blockade in classical Hodgkin lymphoma. Sequenced by immunoSEQ multiplex PCR; TCRdb stores in-frame clones only, minus some. Here the sample spans 50,000 to 65,000 clones, 85% to 95% being singletons. The sequencing here drew on peripheral blood mononuclear cells (PBMCs), taken before the fourth cycle of nivolumab. These receptors were taken from a human donor with classical Hodgkin lymphoma. Both conserved end residues are part of each CDR3. Fields, in order: clone size, D gene, V gene, J gene, CDR3 DNA, CDR3 protein. A D gene is named only where the DNA matches it firmly. Size is stated for part of the rows, as once, few or many counts, or as a class when the clone is expanded.

clone_size: .; d_call: TRBD1; v_call: TRBV5-1; j_call: TRBJ1-1; cdr3_nt: TGCGCCAGCAGCGCGCCGGGACAGGGGGCTGGAACTGAAGCTTTCTTT; cdr3_aa: CASSAPGQGAGTEAFF
clone_size: once; d_call: TRBD2; v_call: TRBV7-8; j_call: TRBJ2-1; cdr3_nt: TGTGCCAGCAGCGTAAGACTAGCGGAGATCTACAATGAGCAGTTCTTC; cdr3_aa: CASSVRLAEIYNEQFF
clone_size: .; d_call: .; v_call: TRBV5-1; j_call: TRBJ2-3; cdr3_nt: TGCGCCAGCAGCTCCCTAGCCGGAGGACGCACAGATACGCAGTATTTT; cdr3_aa: CASSSLAGGRTDTQYF
clone_size: .; d_call: TRBD2; v_call: TRBV2; j_call: TRBJ2-3; cdr3_nt: TGTGCCAGCAGTCCCGGGGGGTCAGATACGCAGTATTTT; cdr3_aa: CASSPGGSDTQYF
clone_size: .; d_call: .; v_call: TRBV20-1; j_call: TRBJ2-1; cdr3_nt: TGCAGTGCTGGACAGAACAATGAGCAGTTCTTC; cdr3_aa: CSAGQNNEQFF
clone_size: .; d_call: .; v_call: TRBV28; j_call: TRBJ1-5; cdr3_nt: TGTGCCAGCAGTTTAGTAGGGGTTCGCAATCAGCCCCAGCATTTT; cdr3_aa: CASSLVGVRNQPQHF
clone_size: once; d_call: .; v_call: TRBV7-8; j_call: TRBJ2-7; cdr3_nt: TGTGCCAGCAGCCCGTTCCGGAACTACGAGCAGTACTTC; cdr3_aa: CASSPFRNYEQYF
clone_size: .; d_call: .; v_call: TRBV6-5; j_call: TRBJ2-7; cdr3_nt: TGTGCCAGCAGGCGTGGGAGACCGGCCTACGAGCAGTACTTC; cdr3_aa: CASRRGRPAYEQYF
clone_size: .; d_call: .; v_call: TRBV2; j_call: TRBJ2-3; cdr3_nt: TGTGCCAGCAGTGCAGTGACAGATACGCAGTATTTT; cdr3_aa: CASSAVTDTQYF
clone_size: once; d_call: TRBD2; v_call: TRBV6-5; j_call: TRBJ2-3; cdr3_nt: TGTGCCAGCAGCCAGCGGGAGTCAGATACGCAGTATTTT; cdr3_aa: CASSQRESDTQYF
clone_size: .; d_call: TRBD2; v_call: TRBV19; j_call: TRBJ2-1; cdr3_nt: TGTGCCAGTAGTACCTCGGGACTAGAGTTCTTC; cdr3_aa: CASSTSGLEFF
clone_size: .; d_call: .; v_call: TRBV5-1; j_call: TRBJ2-2; cdr3_nt: TGCGCCAGCAGCTTCACTGGGACCGGGGAGCTGTTTTTT; cdr3_aa: CASSFTGTGELFF
clone_size: .; d_call: TRBD1; v_call: TRBV5-5; j_call: TRBJ2-1; cdr3_nt: TGTGCCAGCAGGAAGGGACAGGGGAGGAACAATGAGCAGTTCTTC; cdr3_aa: CASRKGQGRNNEQFF
clone_size: medium-sized; d_call: .; v_call: TRBV6-1; j_call: TRBJ1-1; cdr3_nt: TGTGCCAGCAGCGCAGGGAAGTCTGAAGCTTTCTTT; cdr3_aa: CASSAGKSEAFF
clone_size: .; d_call: TRBD1; v_call: TRBV7-6; j_call: TRBJ2-7; cdr3_nt: TGTGCCAGCAGCTTCCGGGACAGGGGATACGAGCAGTACTTC; cdr3_aa: CASSFRDRGYEQYF
clone_size: .; d_call: .; v_call: TRBV18; j_call: TRBJ1-2; cdr3_nt: TGTGCCAGCTCACCATCCCGACAGGAAGTTAACTATGGCTACACCTTC; cdr3_aa: CASSPSRQEVNYGYTF
clone_size: .; d_call: .; v_call: TRBV6-1; j_call: TRBJ2-1; cdr3_nt: TGTGCCAGCAGTGAAAATCGTGGGCCGAGGGGGTTCTTC; cdr3_aa: CASSENRGPRGFF
clone_size: .; d_call: .; v_call: TRBV9; j_call: TRBJ2-5; cdr3_nt: TGTGCCAGCAGCGAGAGAGCCCAACGAGAGACCCAGTACTTC; cdr3_aa: CASSERAQRETQYF
clone_size: once; d_call: TRBD2; v_call: TRBV5-1; j_call: TRBJ2-1; cdr3_nt: TGCGCCAGCAGCTTGGGGGGCTATGGCGGGAGGTCCAGCTCCTACAATGAGCAGTTCTTC; cdr3_aa: CASSLGGYGGRSSSYNEQFF
clone_size: .; d_call: TRBD1; v_call: TRBV18; j_call: TRBJ1-2; cdr3_nt: TGTGCCAGCTCGCCGACAGGGCATAACTATGGCTACACCTTC; cdr3_aa: CASSPTGHNYGYTF
clone_size: .; d_call: .; v_call: TRBV15; j_call: TRBJ2-1; cdr3_nt: TGTGCCACCAGCAGACTAGGGGCATCCCATGAGCAGTTCTTC; cdr3_aa: CATSRLGASHEQFF
clone_size: .; d_call: TRBD2; v_call: TRBV5-1; j_call: TRBJ2-2; cdr3_nt: TGCGCCAGCAGCTTGGGTTGGCGGGGGACCGGGGAGCTGTTTTTT; cdr3_aa: CASSLGWRGTGELFF
clone_size: .; d_call: .; v_call: TRBV15; j_call: TRBJ2-7; cdr3_nt: TGTGCCACCAGCGGCCAGACAGGTCCCTACGAGCAGTACTTC; cdr3_aa: CATSGQTGPYEQYF
clone_size: .; d_call: TRBD2; v_call: TRBV5-1; j_call: TRBJ2-5; cdr3_nt: TGCGCCAGCAGCTTAGCGACTAGCCGGGAGGCGAGGGAGACCCAGTACTTC; cdr3_aa: CASSLATSREARETQYF
clone_size: .; d_call: .; v_call: TRBV28; j_call: TRBJ2-2; cdr3_nt: TGTGCCAGCAAAAGGGGTGGTACCGGGGAGCTGTTTTTT; cdr3_aa: CASKRGGTGELFF
clone_size: .; d_call: .; v_call: TRBV18; j_call: TRBJ1-2; cdr3_nt: TGTGCCAGCTCAGGGTCGCGGAACTATGGCTACACCTTC; cdr3_aa: CASSGSRNYGYTF
clone_size: .; d_call: TRBD2; v_call: TRBV27; j_call: TRBJ2-7; cdr3_nt: TGTGCCAGCAGTTTACTACAGGCGAGCGGGATGAACTACGAGCAGTACTTC; cdr3_aa: CASSLLQASGMNYEQYF
clone_size: .; d_call: .; v_call: TRBV2; j_call: TRBJ1-5; cdr3_nt: TGTGCCAGCAGACGCGGGGGGAGCAATCAGCCCCAGCATTTT; cdr3_aa: CASRRGGSNQPQHF
clone_size: .; d_call: .; v_call: TRBV18; j_call: TRBJ2-5; cdr3_nt: TGTGCCAGCTCACCACAGGGGACACTTAAAGAGACCCAGTACTTC; cdr3_aa: CASSPQGTLKETQYF
clone_size: .; d_call: .; v_call: TRBV2; j_call: TRBJ1-4; cdr3_nt: TGTGCCAGCAGTGAAGCGTCCTACAGGCGAGTGTTTTTT; cdr3_aa: CASSEASYRRVFF
clone_size: once; d_call: .; v_call: TRBV11-2; j_call: TRBJ2-5; cdr3_nt: TGTGCCAGCAGAGAAAGCCAAGAGACCCAGTACTTC; cdr3_aa: CASRESQETQYF
clone_size: .; d_call: .; v_call: TRBV13; j_call: TRBJ1-5; cdr3_nt: TGTGCCAGCAGCTCGTCCCGCAATCAGCCCCAGCATTTT; cdr3_aa: CASSSSRNQPQHF
clone_size: .; d_call: TRBD2; v_call: TRBV7-6; j_call: TRBJ2-7; cdr3_nt: TGTGCCAGCAGCTTAGCACCAGGGACTAGCGGGTCCTACGAGCAGTACTTC; cdr3_aa: CASSLAPGTSGSYEQYF
clone_size: .; d_call: TRBD2; v_call: TRBV19; j_call: TRBJ2-1; cdr3_nt: TGTGCCAGTAGTATCCTCTCTAGCGGGAGAAACAATGAGCAGTTCTTC; cdr3_aa: CASSILSSGRNNEQFF
clone_size: .; d_call: .; v_call: TRBV14; j_call: TRBJ1-1; cdr3_nt: TGTGCCAGCAGCAATCCAGGGAATCCGGCTGAAGCTTTCTTT; cdr3_aa: CASSNPGNPAEAFF
clone_size: .; d_call: .; v_call: TRBV28; j_call: TRBJ2-2; cdr3_nt: TGTGCCGCGGCAGAATCAAACACCGGGGAGCTGTTTTTT; cdr3_aa: CAAAESNTGELFF
clone_size: few; d_call: .; v_call: TRBV7-8; j_call: TRBJ1-6; cdr3_nt: TGTGCCAGCAGCTTAGATCAGGGTGGTGGCCTCCTCCACTTT; cdr3_aa: CASSLDQGGGLLHF
clone_size: .; d_call: TRBD2; v_call: TRBV15; j_call: TRBJ2-7; cdr3_nt: TGTGCCACCAGCAGAGAAAAGCGGGAGCCCTACGAGCAGTACTTC; cdr3_aa: CATSREKREPYEQYF
clone_size: .; d_call: .; v_call: TRBV10-3; j_call: TRBJ2-7; cdr3_nt: TGTGCCATTGGGGTTTCCTACGAGCAGTACTTC; cdr3_aa: CAIGVSYEQYF
clone_size: .; d_call: .; v_call: TRBV10-2; j_call: TRBJ2-5; cdr3_nt: TGCGCCAGTGGGGCAGCGCTGTGGGAGACCCAGTACTTC; cdr3_aa: CASGAALWETQYF
clone_size: .; d_call: .; v_call: TRBV5-1; j_call: TRBJ2-5; cdr3_nt: TGCGCCAGCAGCTTAGAGGGACGGGAGACCCAGTACTTC; cdr3_aa: CASSLEGRETQYF
clone_size: few; d_call: .; v_call: TRBV7-9; j_call: TRBJ1-3; cdr3_nt: TGTGCCGGGGGAAAGAGCTCTGGAAACACCATATATTTT; cdr3_aa: CAGGKSSGNTIYF
clone_size: few; d_call: .; v_call: TRBV15; j_call: TRBJ2-3; cdr3_nt: TGTGCCACCAGCTCAAGAAAAGAAGCGAATAAGGATACGCAGTATTTT; cdr3_aa: CATSSRKEANKDTQYF
clone_size: .; d_call: .; v_call: TRBV2; j_call: TRBJ1-6; cdr3_nt: TGTGCCAGCAGTGATTTGGGAGGGAGAAATTCACCCCTCCACTTT; cdr3_aa: CASSDLGGRNSPLHF
clone_size: .; d_call: .; v_call: TRBV10-3; j_call: TRBJ2-3; cdr3_nt: TGTGCCATCAGTGAAAGAGAGGATAGCACAGATACGCAGTATTTT; cdr3_aa: CAISEREDSTDTQYF
clone_size: .; d_call: .; v_call: TRBV6-1; j_call: TRBJ2-7; cdr3_nt: TGTGCCAGCAGTGAAGCGCTCGACAACACCTACGAGCAGTACTTC; cdr3_aa: CASSEALDNTYEQYF
clone_size: .; d_call: .; v_call: TRBV14; j_call: TRBJ2-7; cdr3_nt: TGTGCCAGCAGCCAAGTACGGGGACCCTACGAGCAGTACTTC; cdr3_aa: CASSQVRGPYEQYF
clone_size: few; d_call: .; v_call: TRBV6-1; j_call: TRBJ2-7; cdr3_nt: TGTGCCAGCAAGCGGGTCTACGAGCAGTACTTC; cdr3_aa: CASKRVYEQYF
clone_size: .; d_call: TRBD2; v_call: TRBV7-2; j_call: TRBJ2-5; cdr3_nt: TGTGCCAGCAGCTTAGCGCTAGCGGGAGCGCGGAAGACCCAGTACTTC; cdr3_aa: CASSLALAGARKTQYF
clone_size: .; d_call: .; v_call: TRBV7-9; j_call: TRBJ1-3; cdr3_nt: TGTGCCAGCAGCTTAGACAACACCATATATTTT; cdr3_aa: CASSLDNTIYF
clone_size: .; d_call: .; v_call: TRBV7-9; j_call: TRBJ2-6; cdr3_nt: TGTGCCAGCAGCTGGGGGGAAGGGAGAAATGGGGCCAACGTCCTGACTTTC; cdr3_aa: CASSWGEGRNGANVLTF
clone_size: .; d_call: .; v_call: TRBV11-2; j_call: TRBJ1-6; cdr3_nt: TGTGCCAGCAGCGAGGGTAGTAATTCACCCCTCCACTTT; cdr3_aa: CASSEGSNSPLHF
clone_size: once; d_call: TRBD2; v_call: TRBV28; j_call: TRBJ2-1; cdr3_nt: TGTGCCAGCAGTTTCCCGACTAGCGGACGGAATGAGCAGTTCTTC; cdr3_aa: CASSFPTSGRNEQFF
clone_size: .; d_call: .; v_call: TRBV6-6; j_call: TRBJ2-1; cdr3_nt: TGTGCCAGCACCGGCCAGTACAATGAGCAGTTCTTC; cdr3_aa: CASTGQYNEQFF
clone_size: .; d_call: .; v_call: TRBV19; j_call: TRBJ1-2; cdr3_nt: TGTGCCAGTAGTACCCACCAGGGGCTCACTAACTATGGCTACACCTTC; cdr3_aa: CASSTHQGLTNYGYTF
clone_size: .; d_call: TRBD1; v_call: TRBV10-3; j_call: TRBJ2-6; cdr3_nt: TGTGCCATCGGACAGGGGCAGGCCAACGTCCTGACTTTC; cdr3_aa: CAIGQGQANVLTF